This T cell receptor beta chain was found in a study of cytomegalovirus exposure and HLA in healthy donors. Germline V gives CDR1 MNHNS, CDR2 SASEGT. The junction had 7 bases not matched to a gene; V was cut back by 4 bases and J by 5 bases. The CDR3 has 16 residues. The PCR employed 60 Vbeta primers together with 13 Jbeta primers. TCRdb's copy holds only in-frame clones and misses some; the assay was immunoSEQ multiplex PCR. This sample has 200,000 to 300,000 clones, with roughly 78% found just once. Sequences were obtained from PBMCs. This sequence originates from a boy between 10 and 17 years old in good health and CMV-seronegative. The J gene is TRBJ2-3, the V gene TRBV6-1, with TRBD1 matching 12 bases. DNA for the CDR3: TGTGCCAGCAGTGGCCGGGACAGGGGGCATGAAGATACGCAGTATTTT. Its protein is CASSGRDRGHEDTQYF.